The clone carrying this T cell receptor beta chain has just one count. This entry is derived from a study of blood T cell repertoires in COVID-19. Across the whole study: Donors in the United States, Italy and Spain gave samples during acute or convalescent COVID-19. From T cells, B-cell-depleted T cells, or PBMCs came the material, which was cDNA or gDNA.

Germline V CDR1 and CDR2: GTSNPN, SVGIG (reference sequence). This CDR3 spans 12 amino acids. Trimming took off 0 bases at V and 3 bases at J, with 4 bases between the two ends. Patients from Seattle were sampled longitudinally, starting during active infection. As handled by the study authors: Counts of nucleated cells, estimated from reference gene primer amplification, were obtained. The method was immunoSEQ multiplex PCR; TCRdb's version includes in-frame clones alone and lacks a portion of them. V and J calls and clone size are as listed in that table; D and trimming were resolved from the DNA. The table has 200,000 to 250,000 clones, about 85% seen once; the top ten hold roughly a tenth.

This receptor was obtained from a woman older than 75 with COVID-19, enrolled during active disease. V usage is TRBV30 and J usage is TRBJ2-3; D gene ambiguous. Sample: peripheral blood. The CDR3 loop is CAWSVLTDTQYF. The CDR3, as DNA: TGTGCCTGGAGTGTACTGACAGATACGCAGTATTTT.